A selection of T cell receptor beta chains follows, all from one sample in a study of T cells in Graves' hyperthyroidism and ophthalmopathy. TCRdb fed the multiplex PCR reads into MiXCR, producing one record per CDR3 protein. The sample has approximately 400,000 distinct CDR3 sequences, less than 20% seen once; the top ten hold about 7.7%. The sequencing input was blood. Receptors were obtained from a woman aged 18-30 years with Graves' hyperthyroidism. CDR3s include the opening cysteine and the closing phenylalanine or tryptophan. The D gene is left open where the match is weak. Size values are once, few and many counts, or a class for expanded clones, and some rows have none.

clone_size: many; v_call: TRBV5-8; d_call: NA; j_call: TRBJ2-5; cdr3_nt: TGTGCCAGCAGTAAACGCCGTTGGGAGACCCAGTACTTC; cdr3_aa: CASSKRRWETQYF
clone_size: many; v_call: TRBV2; d_call: NA; j_call: TRBJ2-7; cdr3_nt: TGTGCGACAGGAGGGGCAACTCACTACGAGCAGTACTTC; cdr3_aa: CATGGATHYEQYF
clone_size: many; v_call: TRBV2; d_call: TRBD2; j_call: TRBJ2-1; cdr3_nt: TGTGCCAGCAGTCCCCTAGCGGGGGGGGACAATGAGCAGTTCTTC; cdr3_aa: CASSPLAGGDNEQFF
clone_size: NA; v_call: TRBV29-1; d_call: TRBD1; j_call: TRBJ2-3; cdr3_nt: TGCAGCATTGGCCGGGACAGCGATACGCAGTATTTT; cdr3_aa: CSIGRDSDTQYF
clone_size: many; v_call: TRBV6-2/TRBV6-3; d_call: TRBD1; j_call: TRBJ2-7; cdr3_nt: TGTGCCAGCAGTCTACAGGGGCGCGGGTTCGAGCAGTACTTC; cdr3_aa: CASSLQGRGFEQYF
clone_size: many; v_call: TRBV6-1; d_call: TRBD2; j_call: TRBJ2-7; cdr3_nt: TGTGCCAGCAGTGAAGGTAGCGGGAGGTACGAGCAGTACTTC; cdr3_aa: CASSEGSGRYEQYF
clone_size: few; v_call: TRBV18; d_call: TRBD1; j_call: TRBJ2-3; cdr3_nt: TGTGCCAGCTCACACCGGGACAGGGGACCAGATACGCAGTATTTT; cdr3_aa: CASSHRDRGPDTQYF
clone_size: many; v_call: TRBV5-8; d_call: NA; j_call: TRBJ1-4; cdr3_nt: TGTGCCAGCAGCTTTAGCATGACTAATGAAAAACTGTTTTTT; cdr3_aa: CASSFSMTNEKLFF
clone_size: many; v_call: TRBV7-9; d_call: NA; j_call: TRBJ2-3; cdr3_nt: TGTGCCAGCAGCTTACCCCGCATGGTGACAGATACGCAGTATTTT; cdr3_aa: CASSLPRMVTDTQYF
clone_size: NA; v_call: TRBV3-1; d_call: TRBD2; j_call: TRBJ2-5; cdr3_nt: TGTGCCAGCAGCCCCAGAGCGGGGATGGGAGAGACCCAGTACTTC; cdr3_aa: CASSPRAGMGETQYF
clone_size: NA; v_call: TRBV7-2; d_call: TRBD2; j_call: TRBJ2-3; cdr3_nt: TGTGTCAGCAGCTTAACTAGCGGGAGTACAGATACACAGTATTTT; cdr3_aa: CVSSLTSGSTDTQYF
clone_size: NA; v_call: TRBV9; d_call: NA; j_call: TRBJ1-2; cdr3_nt: TGTGCCAGCAGCGTGGGAGGGGGTAGCTATGGCTACACCTTC; cdr3_aa: CASSVGGGSYGYTF
clone_size: few; v_call: TRBV2; d_call: NA; j_call: TRBJ1-1; cdr3_nt: TGTGCCAGCAGTGAAGCCGGAGGGAGGGGGAACACTGAAGCTTTCTTT; cdr3_aa: CASSEAGGRGNTEAFF
clone_size: NA; v_call: TRBV5-5; d_call: TRBD2; j_call: TRBJ2-1; cdr3_nt: TGTGCCAGCAGCGGGGGGGGGGGCTCCTACAATGAGCAGTTCTTC; cdr3_aa: CASSGGGGSYNEQFF
clone_size: many; v_call: TRBV5-1; d_call: TRBD1; j_call: TRBJ2-3; cdr3_nt: TGCGCCAGCAGCTCGACAGGGGTGGGAGATACGCAGTATTTT; cdr3_aa: CASSSTGVGDTQYF
clone_size: many; v_call: TRBV5-1; d_call: NA; j_call: TRBJ2-6; cdr3_nt: TGCGCCAGCAGCTTGGGTCCCTCTGGGGCCAACGTCCTGACTTTC; cdr3_aa: CASSLGPSGANVLTF
clone_size: few; v_call: TRBV6-1; d_call: TRBD1; j_call: TRBJ1-1; cdr3_nt: TGTGCCAGCACAGGGGGCGAAGGTGAAGCTTTCTTT; cdr3_aa: CASTGGEGEAFF
clone_size: many; v_call: TRBV13; d_call: NA; j_call: TRBJ2-3; cdr3_nt: TGTGCCAGCGGGGAGCGCGCCGCCACAGATACGCAGTATTTT; cdr3_aa: CASGERAATDTQYF
clone_size: NA; v_call: TRBV3-1; d_call: NA; j_call: TRBJ2-7; cdr3_nt: TGTGCCAGCAGCCAGTTCGCGGCTGTGAGGGAGCAGTACTTC; cdr3_aa: CASSQFAAVREQYF
clone_size: many; v_call: TRBV7-6; d_call: NA; j_call: TRBJ2-5; cdr3_nt: TGTGCCAGCAGTCACACTATGGCCCGGGGGACCCAGTACTTC; cdr3_aa: CASSHTMARGTQYF
clone_size: NA; v_call: TRBV10-3; d_call: NA; j_call: TRBJ2-7; cdr3_nt: TGTGCCATCAGTGGAGGGTATGAGGGGATGGACAACGAGCAGTACTTC; cdr3_aa: CAISGGYEGMDNEQYF
clone_size: NA; v_call: TRBV10-2; d_call: TRBD2; j_call: TRBJ2-5; cdr3_nt: TGCGCCAGCAGTGAGACGGGAGGGGAGACCCAGTACTTC; cdr3_aa: CASSETGGETQYF
clone_size: NA; v_call: TRBV19; d_call: NA; j_call: TRBJ1-2; cdr3_nt: TGTGCCAGTAGAATGGGACCGAAGGGTGGCTACACCTTC; cdr3_aa: CASRMGPKGGYTF
clone_size: many; v_call: TRBV11-2; d_call: NA; j_call: TRBJ2-7; cdr3_nt: TGTGCCAGCAGCTCACCGCTAGGGACGCGGGCCTACGAGCAGTACTTC; cdr3_aa: CASSSPLGTRAYEQYF
clone_size: many; v_call: TRBV7-2; d_call: NA; j_call: TRBJ2-7; cdr3_nt: TGTGCCAGCAGCTTAGCCGCTGCCTACGAGCAGTACTTC; cdr3_aa: CASSLAAAYEQYF
clone_size: NA; v_call: TRBV6-1; d_call: NA; j_call: TRBJ2-3; cdr3_nt: TGTGCCAGCCGGGGTCGCCTTCATACGCAGTATTTT; cdr3_aa: CASRGRLHTQYF
clone_size: many; v_call: TRBV28; d_call: TRBD1; j_call: TRBJ1-4; cdr3_nt: TGTGCCAGCAGTTCTCGACAGGGGGCTGTTGAAAAACTGTTTTTT; cdr3_aa: CASSSRQGAVEKLFF
clone_size: once; v_call: TRBV19; d_call: NA; j_call: TRBJ2-1; cdr3_nt: TGTGCCAGTAGTCCTAGCGAGAGCTCCTACAATGAGCAGTTCTTC; cdr3_aa: CASSPSESSYNEQFF
clone_size: few; v_call: TRBV6-5; d_call: TRBD1; j_call: TRBJ1-4; cdr3_nt: TGTGCCAGCACAATGACAGGGGGCACTAATGAAAAACTGTTTTTT; cdr3_aa: CASTMTGGTNEKLFF
clone_size: NA; v_call: TRBV6-6; d_call: NA; j_call: TRBJ2-5; cdr3_nt: TGTGCCAGCAGTTACTCCTGGGGAATGGAGACCCAGTACTTC; cdr3_aa: CASSYSWGMETQYF
clone_size: NA; v_call: TRBV12-3/TRBV12-4; d_call: TRBD1; j_call: TRBJ2-7; cdr3_nt: TGTGCCAGCAGCGGGACAGTGGGCGACGAGCAGTACTTC; cdr3_aa: CASSGTVGDEQYF
clone_size: many; v_call: TRBV28; d_call: NA; j_call: TRBJ1-2; cdr3_nt: TGTGCCAGCAGTTTCGGGGGAATTGATGGCTACACCTTC; cdr3_aa: CASSFGGIDGYTF
clone_size: many; v_call: TRBV18; d_call: NA; j_call: TRBJ2-7; cdr3_nt: TGTGCCAGCTCACCTCGAGAGGGCGAGCAGTACTTC; cdr3_aa: CASSPREGEQYF
clone_size: many; v_call: TRBV30; d_call: NA; j_call: TRBJ1-1; cdr3_nt: TGTGCTGATGGCGGAGCTTTCTTT; cdr3_aa: CADGGAFF
clone_size: many; v_call: TRBV28; d_call: TRBD1; j_call: TRBJ2-7; cdr3_nt: TGTGCCAGCAGCGAACAGACAGGGTATCTTCGGGAGCAGTACTTC; cdr3_aa: CASSEQTGYLREQYF
clone_size: many; v_call: TRBV20-1; d_call: TRBD1; j_call: TRBJ1-5; cdr3_nt: TGCAGTGCCATGGAGGGGGCCGGGGGCAATCAGCCCCAGCATTTT; cdr3_aa: CSAMEGAGGNQPQHF
clone_size: NA; v_call: TRBV25-1; d_call: NA; j_call: TRBJ2-7; cdr3_nt: TGTGCCAGCAGATCGCGCGGGCCCATCTACGAGCAGTACTTC; cdr3_aa: CASRSRGPIYEQYF
clone_size: NA; v_call: TRBV12-3/TRBV12-4; d_call: NA; j_call: TRBJ2-1; cdr3_nt: TGTGCCAGCAGTTTCTACGACAGCTCCTACAATGAGCAGTTCTTC; cdr3_aa: CASSFYDSSYNEQFF
clone_size: many; v_call: TRBV28; d_call: NA; j_call: TRBJ1-5; cdr3_nt: TGTGCCAGCAGTTCGGCCCAGCCCCAGCATTTT; cdr3_aa: CASSSAQPQHF
clone_size: many; v_call: TRBV2; d_call: TRBD2; j_call: TRBJ2-1; cdr3_nt: TGTGCCAGCACTAGCGGGTTCTCCTACAATGAGCAGTTCTTC; cdr3_aa: CASTSGFSYNEQFF
clone_size: many; v_call: TRBV12-3/TRBV12-4; d_call: NA; j_call: TRBJ1-6; cdr3_nt: TGTGCCAGCAGTTTCTTACAGACTTCACCCCTCCACTTT; cdr3_aa: CASSFLQTSPLHF
clone_size: few; v_call: TRBV7-9; d_call: TRBD1; j_call: TRBJ2-7; cdr3_nt: TGTGCCAGCAGTCCGCTGACAGGGGGGTCCTCTGAGCAGTACTTC; cdr3_aa: CASSPLTGGSSEQYF
clone_size: many; v_call: TRBV20-1; d_call: TRBD2; j_call: TRBJ2-3; cdr3_nt: TGCAGTGCTAGAAAGGTAGCGGGAGTCACAGATACGCAGTATTTT; cdr3_aa: CSARKVAGVTDTQYF
clone_size: few; v_call: TRBV7-8; d_call: TRBD1; j_call: TRBJ2-2; cdr3_nt: TGTGCCAGCAGCTTATATCCCGGACAGGGGACCGGGGAGCTGTTTTTT; cdr3_aa: CASSLYPGQGTGELFF
clone_size: NA; v_call: TRBV29-1; d_call: NA; j_call: TRBJ1-4; cdr3_nt: TGCAGCGTTTTAGGGCGGCGTGCAACTAATGAAAAACTGTTTTTT; cdr3_aa: CSVLGRRATNEKLFF
clone_size: NA; v_call: TRBV4-1; d_call: NA; j_call: TRBJ1-5; cdr3_nt: TGCGCCAGCAGCCTCTGGAGCCAGGGAGGCCAGCCCCAGCATTTT; cdr3_aa: CASSLWSQGGQPQHF
clone_size: NA; v_call: TRBV5-1; d_call: TRBD1; j_call: TRBJ2-2; cdr3_nt: TGTGCCAGCAGCCCCCGACTTGGACAGGGGAACACCGGGGAGCTGTTTTTT; cdr3_aa: CASSPRLGQGNTGELFF
clone_size: many; v_call: TRBV5-1; d_call: TRBD2; j_call: TRBJ2-7; cdr3_nt: TGCGCCAGCAGCTTTAGTAGCGGGAGCTCCTACGAGCAGTACTTC; cdr3_aa: CASSFSSGSSYEQYF
clone_size: many; v_call: TRBV14; d_call: NA; j_call: TRBJ1-1; cdr3_nt: TGTGCCAGCAGCCCTCACAGGGCTACTGAAGCTTTCTTT; cdr3_aa: CASSPHRATEAFF
clone_size: many; v_call: TRBV20-1; d_call: TRBD1; j_call: TRBJ1-4; cdr3_nt: TGCAGTGCTAGAGACCCGGGACAGGGGGATGAAAAACTGTTTTTT; cdr3_aa: CSARDPGQGDEKLFF
clone_size: many; v_call: TRBV28; d_call: NA; j_call: TRBJ2-3; cdr3_nt: TGTGCCAGCAGTTTTAGGCTAGTAGGTATAGATACGCAGTATTTT; cdr3_aa: CASSFRLVGIDTQYF
clone_size: few; v_call: TRBV3-1; d_call: TRBD2; j_call: TRBJ2-5; cdr3_nt: TGTGCCAGCAGCCCCAGAGCGGGGGCGGGAGAACGAGAGACCCAGTACTTC; cdr3_aa: CASSPRAGAGERETQYF
clone_size: NA; v_call: TRBV24-1; d_call: TRBD1; j_call: TRBJ1-1; cdr3_nt: TGTGCCACCAGTGGGAATCGGGACAGCGTTAATGAAGCTTTCTTT; cdr3_aa: CATSGNRDSVNEAFF